The 20 T cell receptor beta chains listed next were all sequenced from one sample in a study of regulatory T cells in long-lasting Graves disease. Time point meaning: persistent/refractory GD, antithyroid drugs over 5 years with positive TRAb. PBMC RNA served as the TCR library source. The TCR beta library used iRepertoire HTBI primers with Arm-PCR amplification of CDR3. Each CDR3 protein gets one entry after TCRdb re-called the multiplex PCR reads with MiXCR. Counted here are approximately 500,000 distinct CDR3 sequences, 20% to 25% occurring once; the ten biggest clones make up over 6%. The source material was peripheral blood mononuclear cells (PBMCs), sampled when the disease was refractory, from a patient treated with antithyroid drugs. The receptor source for this set is a female donor with Graves disease.

This clonotype has a count of ten or more. The DNA of the CDR3 is TGCAGTGCAGAAAGGGGGGATTATGGCTACACCTTC. Its translation is CSAERGDYGYTF. The chain employs TRBV20-1 and TRBJ1-2, with D possibly being TRBD1 (6 bases). CDR1 DFQATT and CDR2 SNEGSKA come from the germline V gene (reference sequence). The V end was cut by 6 bases, the J end by 5 bases, with 13 bases between. This CDR3 region has 12 residues.

This clonotype came up many times. This sequence joins TRBV28 and TRBJ2-2; D is perhaps TRBD1 or TRBD2 (5 bases each). The germline gives CDR1 MDHEN, CDR2 SYDVKM. V dropped 6 bases and J dropped 4 bases, with 15 bases sitting between them. The CDR3 covers 15 residues. CDR3 amino acids: CASRWASRGTGELFF. The CDR3 DNA is TGTGCCAGCAGGTGGGCTTCGAGGGGCACCGGGGAGCTGTTTTTT.

V and J are TRBV19 and TRBJ2-1; weak D call: TRBD1 (5 bases). V shed 7 bases and J shed 2 bases, with 18 bases lying between them. This CDR3 has 16 residues. Germline values: CDR1 LNHDA, CDR2 SQIVND (reference sequence). The CDR3 DNA is TGTGCCAGTAAAGACAGATATCTGCGGCCCTACAATGAGCAGTTCTTC. Its translation is CASKDRYLRPYNEQFF. Variable domain in full (rest from reference TRBV19 and TRBJ2-1): DGGITQSPKYLFRKEGQNVTLSCEQNLNHDAMYWYRQDPGQGLRLIYYSQIVNDFQKGDIAEGYSVSREKKESFPLTVTSAQKNPTAFYLCASKDRYLRPYNEQFFGPGTRLTVL.

This clonotype occurred many times. J is TRBJ1-5 and V is TRBV28, with 9 bases fitting TRBD1. Germline V gene lookup returns CDR1 MDHEN and CDR2 SYDVKM. The CDR3 extends over 17 amino acids. Trimming removed 6 bases from V and 1 base from J; junction bases left unmatched: 10. The CDR3 spells CASSRGGTGLSNQPQHF. Written as DNA, the CDR3 is TGTGCCAGCAGCCGGGGGGGGACAGGGCTGAGCAATCAGCCCCAGCATTTT.

CDR3 amino acids: CSASGTGVTYEQYF. The CDR3 nucleotides are TGCAGTGCTAGCGGAACAGGGGTTACCTACGAGCAGTACTTC. The chain carries TRBV20-1 and TRBJ2-7; 7 bases line up with TRBD1. Germline loops: CDR1 DFQATT, CDR2 SNEGSKA (reference sequence). This CDR3 has 14 amino acids. J gave up 2 bases and V 3 bases, and 7 bases lay outside the gene matches.

This clonotype was detected once. The CDR3 DNA reads as TGTGCCAGCAGTTTATCGGCCAGGAGCGGCTACACCTTC. It is translated as CASSLSARSGYTF. The rearrangement links TRBV7-2 to TRBJ1-2; unclear D gene. Germline loops: CDR1 SGHTA, CDR2 FQGNSA. The CDR3 is made up of 13 amino acids. The V end lost 6 bases, the J end lost 8 bases, and 16 bases lay between the germline ends.

The rearrangement links TRBV29-1 to TRBJ2-7; possibly TRBD1 for D (6 bases). The V end was cut by 6 bases, the J end by 4 bases, with 13 bases between. CDR1 is SQVTM, CDR2 ANQGSEA, per germline. The length of the CDR3 is 12 residues. In DNA form, the CDR3 reads TGCAGCGTACAGGGCGGTCGGTACGAGCAGTACTTC. The encoded protein is CSVQGGRYEQYF.

This clonotype was detected ten times or more. The genes are TRBV27 and TRBJ1-5; tentatively, D is TRBD1 (6 bases). Trimming removed 0 bases from V and 3 bases from J, with 9 bases in between. Germline V gives CDR1 MNHEY, CDR2 SMNVEV (reference sequence). This CDR3 has 15 amino acids. This CDR3 is CASSLSWTDNQPQHF. The CDR3 nucleotides read TGTGCCAGCAGTTTATCGTGGACAGACAATCAGCCCCAGCATTTT.

This chain links TRBV7-2 with TRBJ2-2; D possibly uses TRBD1 or TRBD2 (6 bases each). V was clipped by 1 base and J by 1 base, with 10 bases between them. The CDR3 length is 16 residues. CDR1 and CDR2 from the germline V gene are SGHTA and FQGNSA. CDR3 in amino acids: CASSLEGGVNTGELFF. As DNA, the CDR3 is TGTGCCAGCAGCTTAGAGGGGGGTGTGAACACCGGGGAGCTGTTTTTT. The whole variable domain, filled in from reference TRBV7-2 and TRBJ2-2, reads GAGVSQSPSNKVTEKGKDVELRCDPISGHTALYWYRQSLGQGLEFLIYFQGNSAPDKSGLPSDRFSAERTGGSVSTLTIQRTQQEDSAVYLCASSLEGGVNTGELFFGEGSRLTVL.

The chain uses TRBV27 and TRBJ1-5; 7 nucleotides align to TRBD1. J gave up 7 bases and V 2 bases, and 8 bases lay outside the gene matches. The CDR3 runs 15 residues. Germline CDR1 is MNHEY and CDR2 is SMNVEV (reference sequence). The CDR3 region has the DNA TGTGCCAGCAGTTTAACGACAGGGAAGGAACAGCCCCAGCATTTT. This translates into CASSLTTGKEQPQHF.

V is TRBV7-9 and J is TRBJ1-6; tentative D call: TRBD1 (5 bases). CDR3 length: 16 amino acids. The germline gives CDR1 SEHNR, CDR2 FQNEAQ (reference sequence). V was cut by 0 bases and J by 7 bases, with 13 bases left in between. This chain's CDR3 is CASSLAAVGGNSPLHF. CDR3 DNA: TGTGCCAGCAGCTTAGCGGCGGTGGGGGGGAATTCACCCCTCCACTTT.

CDR3 sequence: CASSFGQFYGYTF. The CDR3 DNA sequence: TGTGCCAGCAGCTTCGGACAGTTCTATGGCTACACCTTC. The gene calls are TRBV7-9 and TRBJ1-2, with D possibly matching TRBD1 (6 bases). CDR1 is SEHNR, CDR2 FQNEAQ, per germline (reference sequence). Trimming left V 3 bases short and J 4 bases short, with 9 bases between. This CDR3 comprises 13 residues.

This clonotype was seen a few times. The chain joins TRBV6-1 to TRBJ2-5, with unresolved D. Trimming took off 4 bases at V and 2 bases at J, with 8 bases between the two ends. This CDR3 has 13 amino acids. Germline CDR1 MNHNS, CDR2 SASEGT. CDR3 amino acids: CASSVRLQETQYF. CDR3 nucleotides: TGTGCCAGCAGTGTACGGCTACAAGAGACCCAGTACTTC.

This clonotype was recorded a few times. The V and J genes are TRBV5-5 and TRBJ1-5; tentatively, D is TRBD1 (5 bases). V lost 0 bases and J 5 bases, leaving 12 bases between the germline ends. The CDR3 length is 15 residues. CDR1 and CDR2 (germline): SGHKS, YYEKEE (reference sequence). CDR3 nucleotide sequence: TGTGCCAGCAGCTTGGTCGACGGGGGAGATCAGCCCCAGCATTTT. It codes for CASSLVDGGDQPQHF.

The V and J genes are TRBV27 and TRBJ1-2; 9 bases agree with TRBD1. This CDR3 is built from 17 residues. V shed 3 bases and J 3 bases; nucleotides not matched to a gene: 11. Germline V gene lookup returns CDR1 MNHEY and CDR2 SMNVEV (reference sequence). CDR3 protein: CASSLSRDRVRDYGYTF. As DNA, the CDR3 is TGTGCCAGCAGTTTGTCCCGGGACAGGGTTCGGGACTATGGCTACACCTTC.

This clonotype was detected many times. The chain combines TRBV28 with TRBJ2-7; tentatively, D is TRBD1 (5 bases). This CDR3 spans 14 amino acids. CDR1 is MDHEN and CDR2 is SYDVKM in the germline V gene. V shed 4 bases and J shed 2 bases, with 12 bases lying between them. The CDR3 DNA follows: TGTGCCAGCAGTTCCAGGGTTAGGACCTACGAGCAGTACTTC. Amino acids: CASSSRVRTYEQYF.

This rearrangement joins TRBV5-1 to TRBJ2-7, with TRBD1 matching 9 bases. The CDR3 is 15 amino acids. Trimming took 5 bases from V and 1 from J; bases not matched to a gene: 7. CDR1 is SGHRS, CDR2 YFSETQ, per germline. In DNA form, the CDR3 reads TGCGCCAGCAGGGTATGGGACAGGGAATCCTACGAGCAGTACTTC. It encodes CASRVWDRESYEQYF. The whole variable domain, filled in from reference TRBV5-1 and TRBJ2-7, reads KAGVTQTPRYLIKTRGQQVTLSCSPISGHRSVSWYQQTPGQGLQFLFEYFSETQRNKGNFPGRFSGRQFSNSRSEMNVSTLELGDSALYLCASRVWDRESYEQYFGPGTRLTVT.

This clonotype has only a few counts. The CDR3 protein is CASSPRSSAETQYF. The CDR3 region has the DNA TGTGCCAGCAGCCCCCGCAGCTCCGCAGAGACCCAGTACTTC. The V and J genes are TRBV7-9 and TRBJ2-5; D unclear. The CDR3 extends over 14 amino acids. The V end lost 5 bases, the J end lost 4 bases, and 14 bases lay between the germline ends. The germline CDR1 and CDR2 sequences are SEHNR and FQNEAQ (reference sequence).

This clonotype was observed many times. CDR3: CASSVDRINEKLFF. DNA of the CDR3: TGTGCCAGCAGTGTTGACAGGATTAACGAAAAACTGTTTTTT. This sequence joins TRBV2 and TRBJ1-4, with TRBD1 as a possible D gene (6 bases). Trimming cost V 4 bases and J 8 bases, with 14 bases left between them. The germline V gene has CDR1 SNHLY and CDR2 FYNNEI. The CDR3 is 14 amino acids.

This sequence joins TRBV9 and TRBJ2-2; TRBD1 matches 7 bases. The ends lost 0 bases at V and 4 bases at J; junction bases unmatched: 6. The CDR3 has 16 amino acids. Germline V lookup: CDR1 SGDLS, CDR2 YYNGEE. CDR3 coding DNA: TGTGCCAGCAGCGTAGTGGACAGGATTCTCACCGGGGAGCTGTTTTTT. Translating it yields CASSVVDRILTGELFF.